This T cell receptor (beta chain) was retrieved from a study of cytomegalovirus exposure and HLA in healthy donors. Whole-study findings and limits: Using a false discovery rate of 0.05, a later analysis showed that 16,951 TCR beta sequences were associated with HLA alleles.

The PCR contained 60 Vbeta and 13 Jbeta primers. Only in-frame clones appear in the TCRdb table, and some are missing; sequencing was by immunoSEQ multiplex PCR. The table has fewer than 150,000 clones, less than 85% seen once; the top ten hold 6.5% to 7%. CDR1 SGHKS and CDR2 YYEKEE come from the germline V gene (reference sequence). This CDR3 spans 13 amino acids. With 0 bases removed from V and 4 bases from J, the gap between germline ends came to 7 bases. This clone was recorded only once. Its matching antigen is unknown. The sample consisted of PBMCs. The clonotype comes from a man aged 40-55 years in good health and CMV-seropositive. The rearrangement joins TRBV5-5 to TRBJ1-1; no reliable D call. The CDR3 DNA follows: TGTGCCAGCAGCTTGGGGCCGGGCACTGAAGCTTTCTTT. It encodes CASSLGPGTEAFF.